The present entry profiles one T cell receptor beta chain with its context. Its antigen remains unknown. TCRdb's table, derived via immunoSEQ multiplex PCR, lists solely in-frame clones and lacks some. The data hold about 8,900 clones, with around 68% observed a single time. This entry comes from a study of tumor-infiltrating lymphocytes in localized non-small cell lung cancer. As for the study in general: Resected tumor was paired with non-adjacent uninvolved lung from the same patient.

Study-wide results and caveats: Compared with uninvolved lung, tumors showed higher T cell infiltration by TCRbeta sequencing. Each assay used a separate piece of the same tissue. No T-cell fraction difference was seen between IM1 and IM2 tumors.

This CDR3 is 15 amino acids long. From germline, CDR1 is LGHNA and CDR2 YSLEER. Unmatched junction bases numbered 6, after V lost 1 base and J lost 7 bases. The sequenced sample was uninvolved lung tissue not adjacent to the tumor. This receptor was identified in a human donor with non-small cell lung cancer. The chain has TRBV4-3 and TRBJ2-1; 8 positions match TRBD2. The CDR3 loop reads CASSQGSGRSNEQFF. CDR3 DNA sequence: TGCGCCAGCAGCCAAGGAAGCGGGAGATCAAATGAGCAGTTCTTC.